Listed below are T cell receptor beta chains from one sample, sequenced in a study of T cells in narcolepsy. Here immunoSEQ multiplex PCR was the method, and the copy in TCRdb shows in-frame clones only, minus some. Of 25,000 to 30,000 clones listed, over 75% are singletons. Sequenced material: CD45RA- memory CD4+ T cells from PBMCs. The receptors derive from a human donor with narcolepsy. The CDR3 runs from the conserved cysteine through the conserved F or W. The D gene is left open where the match is weak. Only part of the rows carry a size: once, few, many, or a class if the clone is expanded.

cdr3_nt cdr3_aa clone_size cdr3_length v_call d_call j_call
TGTGCCATCAGTGAGACTCGTCAGGGAAACCAAGAGACCCAGTACTTC CAISETRQGNQETQYF once 16 TRBV10-3 . TRBJ2-5
TGTGCCAGCAGCCCCGGGTGGGTGGAGACCCAGTACTTC CASSPGWVETQYF . 13 TRBV7-2 . TRBJ2-5
TGTGCCAGCAGCCCTGACAGGGTCACCGGGGAGCTGTTTTTT CASSPDRVTGELFF once 14 TRBV27 TRBD1 TRBJ2-2
TGCGCCAGCAGTGAGTGGTATATCACCGGGACTAGCTGGTACGAGCAGTACTTC CASSEWYITGTSWYEQYF . 18 TRBV10-1 TRBD2 TRBJ2-7
TGTGCCAGCAGCGTAGTCGAGGGGGCTGGAGAGACCCAGTACTTC CASSVVEGAGETQYF . 15 TRBV9 TRBD1 TRBJ2-5
TGTGCCAGCAGCTTAGCGCTGAGGGCCCACACCGGGGAGCTGTTTTTT CASSLALRAHTGELFF . 16 TRBV7-6 . TRBJ2-2
TGTGCCAGCAGCAACAATCCAGACCTCTTACGTAGCACAGATACGCAGTATTTT CASSNNPDLLRSTDTQYF . 18 TRBV5-5 . TRBJ2-3
TGTGCCAGCAGCTTAGAGGGTCTCGGTGCTTTCTTT CASSLEGLGAFF . 12 TRBV11-3 . TRBJ1-1
TGCGCCAGCAGCTTGGAGGGGGTGGAACTCCACTTT CASSLEGVELHF . 12 TRBV5-1 . TRBJ1-6
TGCGCCAGCAGCCCTCCCACCGGGACTAGCGGGGGGTCATGGGCAGATACGCAGTATTTT CASSPPTGTSGGSWADTQYF . 20 TRBV5-1 TRBD2 TRBJ2-3
TGTGCCAGCAGCCAGGGCCCCGCAGCCGCTAACTATGGCTACACCTTC CASSQGPAAANYGYTF once 16 TRBV7-6 . TRBJ1-2
TGTGCCAGCAGCTTAGTGGTGTCAGGGTCCGGCATTCAGTACTTC CASSLVVSGSGIQYF . 15 TRBV7-2 . TRBJ2-4
TGTGCTAGTGGTACCGACCGACAGGCAGTGGAGCAGTACTTC CASGTDRQAVEQYF . 14 TRBV12-5 . TRBJ2-7
TGTGCCAGCAGCCGGGACAGGGGCTCCTACGAGCAGTACTTC CASSRDRGSYEQYF once 14 TRBV6-5 TRBD1 TRBJ2-7
TGTGCCAGCAGTTTTGGGAGACAGACAGAAGCTTTCTTT CASSFGRQTEAFF . 13 TRBV28 . TRBJ1-1
TGTGCCAGCAGACTCGGACAGGGGGCAGATGAGCAGTACTTC CASRLGQGADEQYF . 14 TRBV2 TRBD1 TRBJ2-7